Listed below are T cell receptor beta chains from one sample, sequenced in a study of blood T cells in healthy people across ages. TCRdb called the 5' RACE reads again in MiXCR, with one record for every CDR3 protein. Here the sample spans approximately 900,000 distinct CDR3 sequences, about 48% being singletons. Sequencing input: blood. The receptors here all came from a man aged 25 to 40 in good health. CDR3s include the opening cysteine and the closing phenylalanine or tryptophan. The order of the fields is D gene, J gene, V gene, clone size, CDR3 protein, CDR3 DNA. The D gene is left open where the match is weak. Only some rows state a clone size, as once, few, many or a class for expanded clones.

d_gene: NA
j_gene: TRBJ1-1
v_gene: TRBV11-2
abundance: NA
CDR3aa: CASRKQERNTEAFF
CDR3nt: TGTGCCAGCAGAAAACAGGAGAGGAACACTGAAGCTTTCTTT

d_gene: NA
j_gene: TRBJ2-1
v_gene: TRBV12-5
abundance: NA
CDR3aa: CASGLDLNNEQFF
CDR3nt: TGTGCTAGTGGTCTCGACCTCAACAATGAGCAGTTCTTC

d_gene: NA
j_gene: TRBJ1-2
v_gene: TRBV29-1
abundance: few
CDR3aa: CSVEDITGSGYTF
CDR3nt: TGCAGCGTGGAGGATATTACAGGGTCTGGCTACACCTTC

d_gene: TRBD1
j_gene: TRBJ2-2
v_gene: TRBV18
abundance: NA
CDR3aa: CASSIFGSTGGTGELFF
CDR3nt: TGTGCCAGCTCAATCTTCGGTTCGACAGGGGGCACCGGGGAGCTGTTTTTT

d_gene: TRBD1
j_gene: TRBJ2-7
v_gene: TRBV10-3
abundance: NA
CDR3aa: CAIQTGLANPYEQYF
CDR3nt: TGTGCCATCCAGACAGGGTTGGCCAACCCCTACGAGCAGTACTTC

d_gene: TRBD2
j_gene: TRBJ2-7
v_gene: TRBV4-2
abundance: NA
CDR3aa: CASSQASSSGGYLSSYNEQYF
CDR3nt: TGTGCCAGCAGCCAAGCAAGCTCTAGCGGGGGCTACCTCAGCTCCTACAATGAGCAGTACTTC

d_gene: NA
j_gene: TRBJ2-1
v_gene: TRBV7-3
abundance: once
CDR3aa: CASRLRGRNEQFF
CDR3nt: TGTGCCAGCAGACTCCGGGGACGCAATGAGCAGTTCTTC

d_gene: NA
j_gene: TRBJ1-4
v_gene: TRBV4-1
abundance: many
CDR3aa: CASSLVPGGRANEKLFF
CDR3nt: TGCGCCAGCAGCCTAGTCCCCGGGGGGCGAGCTAATGAAAAACTGTTTTTT

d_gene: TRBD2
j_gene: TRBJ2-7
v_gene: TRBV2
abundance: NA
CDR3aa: CASSGGLADYEQYF
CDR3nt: TGTGCCAGCAGTGGAGGACTAGCGGACTACGAGCAGTACTTC

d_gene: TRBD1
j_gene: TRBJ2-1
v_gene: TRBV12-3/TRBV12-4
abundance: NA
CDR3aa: CASSAVTGGFNEQFF
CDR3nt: TGTGCCAGCAGTGCCGTGACAGGGGGCTTCAATGAGCAGTTCTTC

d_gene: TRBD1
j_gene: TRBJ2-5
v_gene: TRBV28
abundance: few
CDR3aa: CASSQGQGALGLETQYF
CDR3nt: TGTGCCAGCAGCCAGGGACAGGGGGCTTTAGGTTTGGAGACCCAGTACTTC

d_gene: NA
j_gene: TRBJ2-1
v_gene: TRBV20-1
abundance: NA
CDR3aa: CSASMPTILSNEQFF
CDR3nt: TGCAGTGCTAGTATGCCTACCATCCTGAGTAATGAGCAGTTCTTC

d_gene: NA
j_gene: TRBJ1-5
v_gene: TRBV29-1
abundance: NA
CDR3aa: CSVGVQPQHF
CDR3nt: TGCAGCGTTGGAGTTCAGCCCCAGCATTTT

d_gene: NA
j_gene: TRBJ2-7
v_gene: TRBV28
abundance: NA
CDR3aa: CASTTAARHSYEQYF
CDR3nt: TGTGCCAGCACTACGGCCGCGCGGCACTCCTACGAGCAGTACTTC

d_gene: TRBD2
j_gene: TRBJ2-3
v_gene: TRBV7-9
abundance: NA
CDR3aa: CASSPRRGLAGGPSVDTQYF
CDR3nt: TGTGCCAGCAGCCCGAGGAGAGGACTAGCGGGGGGGCCGTCCGTAGATACGCAGTATTTT

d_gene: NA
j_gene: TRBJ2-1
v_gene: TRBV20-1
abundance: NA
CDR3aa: CSAQSSRNEQFF
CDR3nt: TGCAGTGCCCAATCTTCCCGGAATGAGCAGTTCTTC

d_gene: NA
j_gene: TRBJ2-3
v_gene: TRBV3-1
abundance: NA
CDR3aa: CASSQVAPGTDTQYF
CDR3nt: TGTGCCAGCAGCCAAGTAGCCCCGGGGACAGATACGCAGTATTTT

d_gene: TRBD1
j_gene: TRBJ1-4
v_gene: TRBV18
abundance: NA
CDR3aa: CASSPPGQRKLFF
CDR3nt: TGTGCCAGCTCACCCCCGGGACAGAGAAAACTGTTTTTT

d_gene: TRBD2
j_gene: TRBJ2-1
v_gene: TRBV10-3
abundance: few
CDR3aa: CAISESGLAAFNEQFF
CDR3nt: TGTGCCATCAGTGAGTCAGGACTAGCGGCCTTCAATGAGCAGTTCTTC

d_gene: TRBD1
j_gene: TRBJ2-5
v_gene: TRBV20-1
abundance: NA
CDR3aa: CSATRGSQETQYF
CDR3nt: TGCAGTGCTACCAGGGGGAGCCAAGAGACCCAGTACTTC

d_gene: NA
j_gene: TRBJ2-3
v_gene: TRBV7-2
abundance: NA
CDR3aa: CASSQVGGQAGAGGKDTQYF
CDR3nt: TGTGCCAGCAGCCAAGTCGGAGGACAGGCTGGTGCAGGGGGGAAAGATACGCAGTATTTT

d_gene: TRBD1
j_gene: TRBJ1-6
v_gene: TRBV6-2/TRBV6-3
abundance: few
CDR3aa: CASSSTYATGNSPLHF
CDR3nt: TGTGCCAGCAGTTCTACCTACGCGACAGGGAATTCACCCCTCCACTTT

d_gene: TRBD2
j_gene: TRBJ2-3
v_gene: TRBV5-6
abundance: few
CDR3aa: CASSSTAGGQPDTQYF
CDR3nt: TGTGCCAGCAGCTCGACAGCGGGGGGGCAGCCAGATACGCAGTATTTT

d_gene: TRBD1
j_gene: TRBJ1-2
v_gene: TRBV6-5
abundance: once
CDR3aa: CASSSTRTGYYGYTF
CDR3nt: TGTGCCAGCAGTTCAACCCGGACAGGCTACTATGGCTACACCTTC

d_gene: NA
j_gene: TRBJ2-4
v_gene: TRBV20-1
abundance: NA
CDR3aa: CSARESELAKNIQYF
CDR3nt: TGCAGTGCTAGGGAGTCCGAACTAGCCAAAAACATTCAGTACTTC

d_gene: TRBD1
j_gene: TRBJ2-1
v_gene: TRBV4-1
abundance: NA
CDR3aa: CASSHRGQGLYNEQFF
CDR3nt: TGCGCCAGCAGCCACAGGGGACAGGGTCTCTACAATGAGCAGTTCTTC

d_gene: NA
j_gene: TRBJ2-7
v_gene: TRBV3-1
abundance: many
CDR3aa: CASSQTGLSEQYF
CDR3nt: TGTGCCAGCAGCCAGACCGGTCTGAGCGAGCAGTACTTC

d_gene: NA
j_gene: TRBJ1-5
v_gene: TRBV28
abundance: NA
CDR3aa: CASSLPISNQPQHF
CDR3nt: TGTGCCAGCAGTTTACCCATTAGCAATCAGCCCCAGCATTTT

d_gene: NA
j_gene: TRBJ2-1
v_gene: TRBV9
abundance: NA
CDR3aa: CASSVEGGGAGEQFF
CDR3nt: TGTGCCAGCAGCGTAGAGGGAGGGGGAGCGGGTGAGCAGTTCTTC

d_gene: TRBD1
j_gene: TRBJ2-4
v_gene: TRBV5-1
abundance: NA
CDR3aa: CASSDGTELAKNIQYF
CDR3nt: TGCGCCAGCAGCGACGGGACAGAACTAGCCAAAAACATTCAGTACTTC

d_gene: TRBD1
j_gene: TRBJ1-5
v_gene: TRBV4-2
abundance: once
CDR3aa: CASGQETGGSNQPQHF
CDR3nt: TGTGCCAGCGGCCAGGAAACAGGGGGGAGCAATCAGCCCCAGCATTTT

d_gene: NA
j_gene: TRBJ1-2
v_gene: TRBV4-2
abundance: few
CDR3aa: CASSQEFDGGRWYGYTF
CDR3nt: TGTGCCAGCAGCCAAGAATTCGACGGTGGCAGGTGGTATGGCTACACCTTC

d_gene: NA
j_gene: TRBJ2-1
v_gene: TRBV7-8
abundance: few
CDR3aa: CASSVSWDEQFF
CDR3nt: TGTGCCAGCAGCGTTAGTTGGGATGAGCAGTTCTTC

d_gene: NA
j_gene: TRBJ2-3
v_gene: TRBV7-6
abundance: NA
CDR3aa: CASSLASSDTQYF
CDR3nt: TGTGCCAGCAGCCTAGCGTCTTCAGATACGCAGTATTTT

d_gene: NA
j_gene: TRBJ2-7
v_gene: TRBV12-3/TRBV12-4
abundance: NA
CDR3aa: CASSWEHEQYF
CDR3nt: TGTGCCAGCAGTTGGGAGCACGAGCAGTACTTC

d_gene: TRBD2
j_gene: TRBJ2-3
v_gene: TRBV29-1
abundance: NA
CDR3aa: CSLGAGRYTDTQYF
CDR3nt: TGCAGCTTGGGAGCGGGGCGCTACACAGATACGCAGTATTTT

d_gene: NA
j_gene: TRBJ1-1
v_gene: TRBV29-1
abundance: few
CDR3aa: CSVREEGAFF
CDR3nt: TGCAGCGTTAGGGAAGAGGGAGCTTTCTTT

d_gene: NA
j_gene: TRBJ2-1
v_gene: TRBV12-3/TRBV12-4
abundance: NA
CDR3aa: CASSSRSRVPNEQFF
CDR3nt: TGTGCCAGCAGCTCAAGGTCCCGGGTCCCCAATGAGCAGTTCTTC

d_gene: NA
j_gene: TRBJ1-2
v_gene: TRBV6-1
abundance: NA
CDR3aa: CASESRANYGYTF
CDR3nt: TGTGCCAGCGAGTCCCGAGCTAACTATGGCTACACCTTC

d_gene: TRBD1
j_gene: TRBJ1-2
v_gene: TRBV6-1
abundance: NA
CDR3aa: CASTAGQGNYGYTF
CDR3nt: TGTGCCAGCACCGCGGGACAGGGAAACTATGGCTACACCTTC

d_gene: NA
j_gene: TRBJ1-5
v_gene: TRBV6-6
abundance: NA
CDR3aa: CASLNRVYSNQPQHF
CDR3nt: TGTGCCAGCTTGAATAGAGTTTATAGCAATCAGCCCCAGCATTTT

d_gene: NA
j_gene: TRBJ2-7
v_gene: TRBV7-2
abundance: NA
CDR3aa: CASSARTSGSYEQYF
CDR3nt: TGTGCCAGCAGCGCACGGACATCTGGCTCCTACGAGCAGTACTTC

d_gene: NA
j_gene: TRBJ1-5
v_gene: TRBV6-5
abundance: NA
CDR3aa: CASSPGRALNQPQHF
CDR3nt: TGTGCCAGCAGCCCCGGCAGGGCGTTAAATCAGCCCCAGCATTTT

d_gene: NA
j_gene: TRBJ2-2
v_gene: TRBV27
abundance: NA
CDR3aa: CASSLRTSGELFF
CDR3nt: TGTGCCAGCAGTCTCCGGACCTCCGGGGAGCTGTTTTTT

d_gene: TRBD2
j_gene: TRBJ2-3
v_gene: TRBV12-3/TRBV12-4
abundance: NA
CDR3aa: CASRGGLSTDTQYF
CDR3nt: TGTGCCAGCCGGGGGGGGCTGAGCACAGATACGCAGTATTTT

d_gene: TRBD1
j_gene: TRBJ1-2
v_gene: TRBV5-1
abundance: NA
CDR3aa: CASSGGTESYGYTF
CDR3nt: TGCGCCAGCAGCGGAGGGACAGAGAGCTATGGCTACACCTTC

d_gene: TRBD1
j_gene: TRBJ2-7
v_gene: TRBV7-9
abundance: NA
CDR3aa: CASTKDPQGDSYEQYF
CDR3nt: TGTGCCAGCACTAAAGACCCCCAGGGGGATTCCTACGAGCAGTACTTC